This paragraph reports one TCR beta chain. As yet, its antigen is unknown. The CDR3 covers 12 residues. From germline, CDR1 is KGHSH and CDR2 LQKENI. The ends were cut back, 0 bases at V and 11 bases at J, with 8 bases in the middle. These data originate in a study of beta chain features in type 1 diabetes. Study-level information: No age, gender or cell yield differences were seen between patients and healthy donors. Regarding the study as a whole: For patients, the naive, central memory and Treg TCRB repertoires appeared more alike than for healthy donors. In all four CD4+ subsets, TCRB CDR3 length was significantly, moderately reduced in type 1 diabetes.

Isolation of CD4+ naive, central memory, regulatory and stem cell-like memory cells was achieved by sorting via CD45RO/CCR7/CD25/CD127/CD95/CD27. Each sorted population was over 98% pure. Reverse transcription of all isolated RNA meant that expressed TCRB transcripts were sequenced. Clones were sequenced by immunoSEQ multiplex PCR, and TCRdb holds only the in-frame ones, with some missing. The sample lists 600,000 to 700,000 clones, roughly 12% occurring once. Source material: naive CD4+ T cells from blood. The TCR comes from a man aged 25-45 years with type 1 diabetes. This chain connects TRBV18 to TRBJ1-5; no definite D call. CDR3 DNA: TGTGCCAGCTCACCACCTAACATGGCCCAGCATTTT. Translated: CASSPPNMAQHF.